One sample yielded the 16 T cell receptor beta chains listed below, sequenced in a study of T cells in women clearing cervical HPV infection. Sequenced by immunoSEQ multiplex PCR; TCRdb stores in-frame clones only, minus some. The repertoire shows tens of thousands of clones; the top ten hold roughly a sixth. The sequenced sample was blood buffy coat. Receptor source: a woman aged 18-69 years with a cervical HPV16 infection that either progressed to CIN3+ or cleared (not recorded which).

As to this clone: The CDR3 end lies 3 residues beyond the end of the read and is filled in from the germline J gene. The chain combines TRBV20-1 with TRBJ2-3, with 7 bases that match TRBD1. Looked up from germline, CDR1 is DFQATT and CDR2 is SNEGSKA (reference sequence). The length of the CDR3 is 12 residues. CDR3 sequence: CSGGQSQETQYF. Partial CDR3 DNA: TGCAGTGGGGGACAGAGCCAAGAGACG.

Regarding this clone: Sequencing ends 3 residues short of the CDR3 end; the germline J gene provides the rest. The chain has TRBV12-3 or TRBV12-4 and TRBJ2-1, with 8 nucleotides matching TRBD2. The J segment lost 6 bases and the V segment lost 1 base, leaving 5 bases of the junction unmatched. The CDR3 has 15 residues. The covered CDR3 bases are TGTGCCAGCAGTTTAGGAGCGGGAGTCCGCAATGAG. Translating gives CASSLGAGVRNE. The CDR3 reads in full as CASSLGAGVRNEQFF.

As concerns this clone: Read sequence stops 3 residues before the CDR3 end, and the germline J gene provides the missing end. J is TRBJ2-3 and V is TRBV20-1; D is possibly TRBD1 (6 bases). CDR3 length equals 13 residues. Germline CDR1 reads DFQATT; CDR2 reads SNEGSKA (reference sequence). This CDR3 is CSATQGSNQPQYF. The part of the CDR3 DNA that was read is TGCAGTGCAACCCAGGGGTCCAATCAGCCG.

This clone is classed as medium-sized (0.01 to 0.1%) by frequency. The read ends 3 residues early relative to the CDR3; the germline J gene fills the gap. This chain uses TRBV20-1 with TRBJ1-5; no firm D call. V was trimmed by 0 bases and J by 4 bases, leaving 10 bases between them. Germline V gene sequence: CDR1 DFQATT, CDR2 SNEGSKA (reference sequence). The CDR3 runs to 14 residues. The sequenced CDR3 bases are TGCAGTGCTAGAGATTTAAGAGGGAATCAGCCC. This codes for CSARDLRGNQP. The full CDR3 protein is CSARDLRGNQPQHF.

Details on this clone: The CDR3 end is not reached by the read, which stops 3 residues before it; the germline J gene fills it in. The V and J genes are TRBV2 and TRBJ1-5, with D possibly TRBD1 on 5 matching bases. The CDR3 sequence is 12 residues long. Germline V gene data show CDR1 as SNHLY and CDR2 as FYNNEI. V was trimmed by 6 bases and J by 7 bases, leaving 10 bases between them. Incomplete CDR3 DNA: TGTGCCAGCAGCCAGGGAGACCAGCCC. Amino acid sequence: CASSQGDQP. The whole CDR3 sequence is CASSQGDQPQHF.

As for this clone: Read data end 3 residues before the CDR3 end; the end is taken from the germline J gene. V and J are TRBV10-3 and TRBJ2-1; 9 bases are shared with TRBD2. CDR1 and CDR2 (germline): ENHRY, SYGVKD. CDR3 length equals 13 residues. CDR3 sequence reads: CTTGTSLPNEQFF. CDR3 DNA (partial): TGTACCACCGGGACTAGCTTACCCAATGAG.

Of note for this clone: The CDR3 goes on 3 residues after the read ends, and that part is filled in from the germline J gene. This chain joins TRBV4-1 and TRBJ2-7; a possible D gene is TRBD2 (5 bases). The germline gives CDR1 MGHRA, CDR2 YSYEKL. V lost 4 bases to trimming and J lost 6 bases, with 16 bases between them. CDR3 length equals 14 residues. The CDR3 bases that were read are TGCGCCAGCAGCCGAGCTAGCCCAGAGGGCGAG. It is translated as CASSRASPEGE. The whole CDR3 is CASSRASPEGEQYF.

Of note for this clone: The read terminates 3 residues before the CDR3 end, so the remaining end is supplied by the germline J gene. The chain has TRBV29-1 and TRBJ2-3; D may be TRBD2 (6 bases). V was pared by 6 bases and J by 4 bases, with 20 bases between. The CDR3 sequence is 15 residues long. The V gene's germline CDR1 is SQVTM and CDR2 ANQGSEA. The covered CDR3 bases are TGCAGCGTCCGACGGGACGAAAGACTAGCAGATACG. This codes for CSVRRDERLADT. The whole CDR3 region reads CSVRRDERLADTQYF.

With regard to this clone: The read is 3 residues too short to cover the CDR3 end, so that end is filled in from the germline J gene. V and J are TRBV19 and TRBJ1-2; 12 bases match TRBD1. The CDR3 sequence is 17 residues long. Per the germline V gene, CDR1 is LNHDA and CDR2 is SQIVND (reference sequence). The CDR3 loop is CASSTPHPGQGADTYTF. The covered CDR3 bases are TGTGCCAGTAGTACCCCCCATCCGGGACAGGGGGCAGATACC. Combining the CDR3 with reference TRBV19 and TRBJ1-2 gives the whole variable domain DGGITQSPKYLFRKEGQNVTLSCEQNLNHDAMYWYRQDPGQGLRLIYYSQIVNDFQKGDIAEGYSVSREKKESFPLTVTSAQKNPTAFYLCASSTPHPGQGADTYTFGSGTRLTVV.

CDR3 loop: CASKRTSGEVTDTQYF. The covered CDR3 bases are TGTGCCAGCAAGAGGACTAGCGGGGAAGTAACAGATACG. The rearrangement joins TRBV7-6 to TRBJ2-3; 12 bases are a match to TRBD2. The sequence runs out 3 residues before the end of the CDR3; the remainder is reconstructed from the germline J gene. Trimming at V came to 7 bases and at J to 3 bases, leaving 8 bases not matched to a gene. The CDR3 spans 16 residues. Germline V gives CDR1 SGHVS, CDR2 FNYEAQ.

Concerning this clone itself: The CDR3 end falls 3 residues outside the read, so it is completed with the germline J gene. The chain links TRBV4-2 to TRBJ2-5; TRBD1 matches at 7 bases. Germline trimming cut 0 bases from V and 6 bases from J; bases unmatched to any gene: 10. The CDR3 extends over 16 amino acids. From germline, CDR1 is LGHNA and CDR2 YNFKEQ. The CDR3: CASSQDRRQGYKTQYF. The covered CDR3 bases are TGTGCCAGCAGCCAAGATCGCAGACAGGGCTACAAGACC.

A word on this clone: The germline gene is not matched at one end of the junction; a read error may be the cause. The read ends 3 residues before the CDR3 terminus; that terminus is restored from the germline J gene. V usage is TRBV4-2 and J usage is TRBJ1-3; 7 bases match TRBD1. Germline V gene lookup returns CDR1 LGHNA and CDR2 YNFKEQ. The CDR3 is made up of 14 amino acids. This CDR3 is CASSQGGGANTIYF. The part of the CDR3 DNA that was read is TGCGCCAGCAGCCAAGGAGGGGGCGCGAACACC.

As to this clone: The read ends 3 residues shy of where the CDR3 ends; the end is completed using the germline J gene. The chain joins TRBV7-6 to TRBJ1-4, with 9 bases fitting TRBD1. V shed 5 bases, J shed 4 bases, and the junction held 5 bases outside the gene matches. Germline V gene lookup returns CDR1 SGHVS and CDR2 FNYEAQ. The CDR3 length is 15 residues. The part of the CDR3 DNA that was read is TGTGCCAGCAGCAAACAGACAGGGGGTAATGAAAAA. Its protein is CASSKQTGGNEK. The complete CDR3 reads CASSKQTGGNEKLFF.

Of note for this clone: The DNA ends 3 residues before the CDR3 does, and the rest of the CDR3 is filled in from the germline J gene. This chain uses TRBV19 with TRBJ2-1; maybe TRBD1 (6 bases). Germline loops: CDR1 LNHDA, CDR2 SQIVND (reference sequence). Trimming took off 8 bases at V and 0 bases at J, with 11 bases between the two ends. The CDR3 has 14 residues. Partial CDR3 DNA: TGTGCCAGTTCTGGACAGAGCTCCTACAATGAG. It codes for CASSGQSSYNE. The entire CDR3 is CASSGQSSYNEQFF.

Notes on this clone: Read sequence stops 3 residues before the CDR3 end, and the germline J gene provides the missing end. J is TRBJ2-5 and V is TRBV20-1, with a tentative D call TRBD2 (5 bases). V shed 1 base and J shed 2 bases, with 11 bases lying between them. Germline V CDR1 and CDR2: DFQATT, SNEGSKA (reference sequence). The length of the CDR3 is 14 residues. This chain's CDR3 is CSARGETRQETQYF. The CDR3 DNA, read in part, is TGCAGTGCTAGAGGGGAAACTAGACAAGAGACC.

As concerns this clone: The sequenced fragment ends 3 residues before the CDR3 boundary, so the rest is inferred from the germline J gene. The sample carries other DNA sequences with the same CDR3. The V gene is TRBV30, the J gene TRBJ1-3, with 7 bases that match TRBD1. The germline V gene has CDR1 GTSNPN and CDR2 SVGIG (reference sequence). V gave up 7 bases and J gave up 2 bases; unmatched junction bases: 8. This CDR3 has 14 amino acids. CDR3 region: CASERGGPGNTIYF. The DNA read from the CDR3 is TGTGCCTCCGAGAGAGGGGGCCCTGGAAACACC.